The rows below give T cell receptor beta chains drawn from one sample of a study of monozygotic twins with inflammatory bowel disease. TCRdb derives one entry per CDR3 protein from the 5' RACE reads, leaving out DNA. In all, the sample yields over 110,000 distinct CDR3 sequences. Sequencing input: blood. The receptors here all came from a human donor with ulcerative colitis or Crohn's disease, or a healthy co-twin of an affected twin (not recorded which). The CDR3 runs from the conserved cysteine through the conserved F or W. Fields, in order: J gene, V gene, CDR3 protein.

TRBJ2-5	TRBV20-1	CSARQFEETQYF
TRBJ2-2	TRBV21-1	CASSKRRGAFTGELFF
TRBJ2-2	TRBV9	CAVSDGPTGELFF
TRBJ2-7	TRBV27	CASSLSRGGSPYEQYF
TRBJ2-7	TRBV5-1	CASSLESWSSYEQYF
TRBJ2-5	TRBV11-1	CASSTKRGQETQYF
TRBJ2-1	TRBV2	CASTERTGGSHEQFF
TRBJ2-2	TRBV20-1	CSASNAETLGELFF
TRBJ2-2	TRBV2	CASSEASNTGELFF
TRBJ1-2	TRBV29-1	CSVEESPGGYTF
TRBJ2-1	TRBV19	CASSPLSGQGRDEQFF
TRBJ2-1	TRBV27	CASRPSGAYNEQFF
TRBJ1-2	TRBV7-2	CASSLQQYGYTF
TRBJ1-6	TRBV5-1	CASSLTGTGLDSPLHF
TRBJ1-2	TRBV24-1	CATSDPTTPGQGDGNYGYTF
TRBJ1-6	TRBV20-1	CSARITGRSKLYNSPLHF
TRBJ1-4	TRBV18	CASSPPAVQNEKLFF
TRBJ1-5	TRBV4-2	CASSQDTGLQQPQHF
TRBJ2-3	TRBV19	CASSPGGGDVIRKLTQYF
TRBJ2-2	TRBV5-1	CASSLGKRFWFTGELFF
TRBJ2-7	TRBV5-5	CASSLSPGANEQYF
TRBJ2-7	TRBV10-3	CAISESTEQYF
TRBJ2-6	TRBV5-1	CASSPAVSGANVLTF
TRBJ1-2	TRBV6-5	CASSYSAGAIGGYTF
TRBJ1-1	TRBV2	CASTNGQGDTEAFF
TRBJ2-3	TRBV4-2	CASSSIPASGRTDTQYF
TRBJ1-1	TRBV11-2	CASIPRGRLGTEAFF
TRBJ2-7	TRBV5-4	CASSPAGATSYEQYF
TRBJ1-1	TRBV6-2/TRBV6-3	CASRADIPRIGTEAFF
TRBJ2-2	TRBV29-1	CSVEAAGGSTGELFF
TRBJ2-5	TRBV7-2	CASSLGAAIQETQYF
TRBJ1-1	TRBV10-3	CAISRDGLTEAFF
TRBJ1-1	TRBV20-1	CSARGTLNTEAFF
TRBJ2-7	TRBV30	CAWSVVPFEQYF
TRBJ1-3	TRBV6-6	CASSSQGSGNTIYF
TRBJ2-7	TRBV20-1	CSARDLASYEQYF
TRBJ2-3	TRBV7-2	CASSELAGGFTDTQYF
TRBJ2-3	TRBV20-1	CSARPRQRGMNTQYF
TRBJ2-3	TRBV20-1	CSAPDRQGADTQYF
TRBJ1-6	TRBV20-1	CSARIGASNSPLHF
TRBJ2-1	TRBV7-2	CASSLRDRGSYNEQFF
TRBJ1-4	TRBV20-1	CSASNWDRQNEKLFF
TRBJ2-7	TRBV18	CASSPEATGLYEQYF
TRBJ2-2	TRBV6-5	CASSYGGINTGELFF
TRBJ1-2	TRBV11-2	CASSPFRTPYGYTF
TRBJ1-1	TRBV20-1	CSARVGGGQINTEAFF
TRBJ2-6	TRBV27	CASSRAIGSGANVLTF
TRBJ2-1	TRBV5-6	CASSLVHEEVGLAYNEQFF
TRBJ2-1	TRBV7-2	CASSSSGTGGLNNEQFF
TRBJ1-6	TRBV5-1	CASSLVSRGNSPLHF
TRBJ1-5	TRBV20-1	CSAKGTGILSNQPQHF
TRBJ1-2	TRBV19	CASEIVPGGQGAHGYTF
TRBJ1-4	TRBV29-1	CSVVDSLKEKLFF